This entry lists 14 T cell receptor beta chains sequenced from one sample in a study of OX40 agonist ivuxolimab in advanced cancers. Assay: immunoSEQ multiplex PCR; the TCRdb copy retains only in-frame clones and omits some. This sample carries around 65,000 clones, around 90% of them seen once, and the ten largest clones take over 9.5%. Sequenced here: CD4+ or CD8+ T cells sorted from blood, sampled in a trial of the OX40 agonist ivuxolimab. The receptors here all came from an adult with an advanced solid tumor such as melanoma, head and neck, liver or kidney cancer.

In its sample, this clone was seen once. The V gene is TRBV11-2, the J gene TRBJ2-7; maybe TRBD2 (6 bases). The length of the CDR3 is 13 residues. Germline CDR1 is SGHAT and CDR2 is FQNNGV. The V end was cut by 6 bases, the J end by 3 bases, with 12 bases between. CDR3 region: CASRSTGSYEQYF. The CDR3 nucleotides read TGTGCCAGCAGATCAACCGGGAGCTACGAGCAGTACTTC.

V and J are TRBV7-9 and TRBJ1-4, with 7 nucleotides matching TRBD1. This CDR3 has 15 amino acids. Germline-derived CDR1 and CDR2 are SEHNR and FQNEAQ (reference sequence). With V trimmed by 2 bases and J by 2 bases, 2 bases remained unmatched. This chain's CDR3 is CASSLPTGTNEKLFF. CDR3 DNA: TGTGCCAGCAGCTTACCGACAGGGACTAATGAAAAACTGTTTTTT.

The CDR3 coding sequence is TGTGCCAGTAGCAAGGGGGATCCGTACAATGAGCAGTTCTTC. Protein: CASSKGDPYNEQFF. This chain connects TRBV19 to TRBJ2-1; D is possibly TRBD1 (6 bases). In germline, CDR1 is LNHDA, CDR2 SQIVND (reference sequence). The V gene lost 6 bases and the J gene lost 4 bases, with 13 bases spanning the gap. This CDR3 region has 14 residues. The complete variable domain, with remaining parts taken from reference TRBV19 and TRBJ2-1, reads DGGITQSPKYLFRKEGQNVTLSCEQNLNHDAMYWYRQDPGQGLRLIYYSQIVNDFQKGDIAEGYSVSREKKESFPLTVTSAQKNPTAFYLCASSKGDPYNEQFFGPGTRLTVL.

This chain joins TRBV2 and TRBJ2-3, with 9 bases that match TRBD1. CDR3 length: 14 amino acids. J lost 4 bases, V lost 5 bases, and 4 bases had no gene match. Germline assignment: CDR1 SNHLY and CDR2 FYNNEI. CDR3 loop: CASSRGQGPDTQYF. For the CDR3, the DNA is TGTGCCAGCAGTAGGGGACAGGGTCCAGATACGCAGTATTTT.

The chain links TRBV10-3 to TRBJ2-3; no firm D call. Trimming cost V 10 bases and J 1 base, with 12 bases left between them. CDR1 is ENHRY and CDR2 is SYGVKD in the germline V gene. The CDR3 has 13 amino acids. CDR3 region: CATTPDGTDTQYF. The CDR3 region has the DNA TGTGCCACCACCCCGGACGGCACAGATACGCAGTATTTT.

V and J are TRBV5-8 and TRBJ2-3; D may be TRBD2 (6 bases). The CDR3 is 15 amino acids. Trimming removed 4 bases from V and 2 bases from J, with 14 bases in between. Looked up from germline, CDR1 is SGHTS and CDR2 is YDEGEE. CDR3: CASSPRRGVTDTQYF. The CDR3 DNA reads TGTGCCAGCAGCCCCCGGCGGGGTGTCACAGATACGCAGTATTTT. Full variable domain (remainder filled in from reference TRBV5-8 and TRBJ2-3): EAGVTQSPTHLIKTRGQQATLRCSPISGHTSVYWYQQALGLGLQFLLWYDEGEERNRGNFPPRFSGRQFPNYSSELNVNALELEDSALYLCASSPRRGVTDTQYFGPGTRLTVL.

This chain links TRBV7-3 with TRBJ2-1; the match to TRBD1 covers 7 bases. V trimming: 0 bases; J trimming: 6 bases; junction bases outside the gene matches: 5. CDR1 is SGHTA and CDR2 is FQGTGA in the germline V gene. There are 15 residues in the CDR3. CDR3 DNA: TGTGCCAGCAGCTTAACAAGGGGGCCTATCAATGAGCAGTTCTTC. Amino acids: CASSLTRGPINEQFF.

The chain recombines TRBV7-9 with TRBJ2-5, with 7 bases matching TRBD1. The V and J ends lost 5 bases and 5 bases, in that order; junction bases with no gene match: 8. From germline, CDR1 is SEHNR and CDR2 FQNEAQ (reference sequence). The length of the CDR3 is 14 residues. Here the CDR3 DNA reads TGTGCCAGCAGCGTAGACAGGGTCGTTGAGACCCAGTACTTC. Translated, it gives CASSVDRVVETQYF.

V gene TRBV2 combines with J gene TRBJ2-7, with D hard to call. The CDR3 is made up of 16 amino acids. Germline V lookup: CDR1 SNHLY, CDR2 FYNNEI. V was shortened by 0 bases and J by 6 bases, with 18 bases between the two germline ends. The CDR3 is CASSEALRLVMVEQYF. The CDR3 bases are TGTGCCAGCAGTGAAGCGCTTCGACTCGTCATGGTCGAGCAGTACTTC.

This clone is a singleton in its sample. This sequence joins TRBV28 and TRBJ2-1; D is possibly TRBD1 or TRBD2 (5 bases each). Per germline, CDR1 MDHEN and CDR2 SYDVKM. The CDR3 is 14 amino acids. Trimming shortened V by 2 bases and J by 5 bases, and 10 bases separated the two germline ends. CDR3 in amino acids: CASSLTGTNNEQFF. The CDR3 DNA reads TGTGCCAGCAGTTTAACCGGGACCAACAATGAGCAGTTCTTC.

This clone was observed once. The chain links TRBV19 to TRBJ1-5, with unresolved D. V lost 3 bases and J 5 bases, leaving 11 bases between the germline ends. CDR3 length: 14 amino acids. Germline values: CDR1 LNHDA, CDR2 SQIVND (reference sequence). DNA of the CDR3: TGTGCCAGTAGTATCCGGTTGGTTGATCAGCCCCAGCATTTT. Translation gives CASSIRLVDQPQHF.

CDR3 nucleotide sequence: TGTGCCAGCAGCTTGACAGGGGGAAGCACCGGGGAGCTGTTTTTT. It translates to CASSLTGGSTGELFF. V usage is TRBV7-3 and J usage is TRBJ2-2, with 9 bases lining up with TRBD1. The CDR3 loop spans 15 amino acids. Germline trimming cut 3 bases from V and 4 bases from J; bases unmatched to any gene: 3. Germline values: CDR1 SGHTA, CDR2 FQGTGA.

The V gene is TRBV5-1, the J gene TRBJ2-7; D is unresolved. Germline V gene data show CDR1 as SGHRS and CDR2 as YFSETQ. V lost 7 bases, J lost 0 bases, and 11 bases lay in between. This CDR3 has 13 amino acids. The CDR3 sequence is CASQDFVSYEQYF. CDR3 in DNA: TGCGCCAGCCAGGATTTTGTCTCCTACGAGCAGTACTTC. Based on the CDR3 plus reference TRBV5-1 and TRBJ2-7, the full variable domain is KAGVTQTPRYLIKTRGQQVTLSCSPISGHRSVSWYQQTPGQGLQFLFEYFSETQRNKGNFPGRFSGRQFSNSRSEMNVSTLELGDSALYLCASQDFVSYEQYFGPGTRLTVT.

The CDR3, as DNA: TGTGCCAGCAGTTTCACCGGTCCCAACACCGGGGAGCTGTTTTTT. It codes for CASSFTGPNTGELFF. This rearrangement joins TRBV7-3 to TRBJ2-2, with D unclear. V lost 6 bases to trimming and J lost 2 bases, with 13 bases between them. The germline gives CDR1 SGHTA, CDR2 FQGTGA. The CDR3 covers 15 residues.